This is a list of T cell receptor beta chains from one sample in a study of cytomegalovirus exposure and HLA in healthy donors. Only in-frame clones appear in the TCRdb table, and some are missing; sequencing was by immunoSEQ multiplex PCR. The top ten clones hold 1.7% of a sample with under 250,000 clones, 65% to 85% of them seen once. Material: PBMCs. Every receptor here comes from a man between 50 and 59 years old in good health and CMV-seronegative. The CDR3 runs from the conserved cysteine through the conserved F or W. The order of the fields is J gene, CDR3 length, D gene, V gene, CDR3 protein. The D gene is left open where the match is weak.

>TRBJ2-2|15|.|TRBV5-1
CASSLEGFGAWELFF
>TRBJ1-1|17|TRBD1|TRBV30
CAWSVRNYNRGRTEAFF
>TRBJ1-2|12|.|TRBV28
CASSLPGYGYTF
>TRBJ1-5|14|.|TRBV30
CAWSVRGGDQPQHF
>TRBJ2-1|16|TRBD2|TRBV19
CASSQLAGGPYNEQFF
>TRBJ1-1|13|.|TRBV29-1
CSVDTGMNTEAFF
>TRBJ2-7|13|.|TRBV28
CASSLRPLDEQYF
>TRBJ1-3|19|.|TRBV7-9
CASSQTRLLTPNSGNTIYF
>TRBJ1-2|14|.|TRBV6-7
CASSYGQNNYGYTF
>TRBJ2-1|17|TRBD1|TRBV7-9
CASSSSSGTGLLKEQFF
>TRBJ2-7|16|TRBD2|TRBV15
CATSRGGQGLTYEQYF
>TRBJ2-1|14|TRBD2|TRBV7-3
CASSLTSGTGEQFF
>TRBJ2-2|16|TRBD2|TRBV19
CASTRPDRGRAGELFF
>TRBJ2-7|13|.|TRBV5-4
CASTRGGGYEQYF